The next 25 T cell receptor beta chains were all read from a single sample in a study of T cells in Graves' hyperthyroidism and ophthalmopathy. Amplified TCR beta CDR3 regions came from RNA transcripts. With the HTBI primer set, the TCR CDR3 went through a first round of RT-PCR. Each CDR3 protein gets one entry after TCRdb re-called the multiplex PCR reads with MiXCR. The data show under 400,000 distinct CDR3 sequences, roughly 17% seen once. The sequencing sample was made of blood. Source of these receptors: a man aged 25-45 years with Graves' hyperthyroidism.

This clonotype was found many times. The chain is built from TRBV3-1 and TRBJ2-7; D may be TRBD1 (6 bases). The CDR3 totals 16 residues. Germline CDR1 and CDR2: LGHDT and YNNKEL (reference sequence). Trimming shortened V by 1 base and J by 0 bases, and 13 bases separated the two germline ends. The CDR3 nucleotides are TGTGCCAGCAGCCAAGCAGGGGCTATGGTCTCCTACGAGCAGTACTTC. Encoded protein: CASSQAGAMVSYEQYF.

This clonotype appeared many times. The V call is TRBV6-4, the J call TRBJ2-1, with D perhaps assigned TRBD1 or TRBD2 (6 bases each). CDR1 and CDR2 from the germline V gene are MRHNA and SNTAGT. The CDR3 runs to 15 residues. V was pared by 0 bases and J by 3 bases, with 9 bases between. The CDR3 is CASSDSGGGYNEQFF. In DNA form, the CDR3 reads TGTGCCAGCAGTGACTCTGGAGGGGGCTACAATGAGCAGTTCTTC.

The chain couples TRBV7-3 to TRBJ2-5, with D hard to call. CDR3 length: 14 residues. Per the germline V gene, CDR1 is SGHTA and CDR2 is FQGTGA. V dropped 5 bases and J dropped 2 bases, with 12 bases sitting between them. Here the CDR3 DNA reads TGTGCCAGCAGCCCCCGACGGAGTCAAGAGACCCAGTACTTC. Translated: CASSPRRSQETQYF.

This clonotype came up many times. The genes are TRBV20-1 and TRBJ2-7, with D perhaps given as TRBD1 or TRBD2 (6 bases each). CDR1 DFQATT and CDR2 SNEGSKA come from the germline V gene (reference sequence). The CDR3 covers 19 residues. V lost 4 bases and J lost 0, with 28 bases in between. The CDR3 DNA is TGCAGTGCTAACGGGGGTTCGGGGGCGCATTGGGGAGGCTCCTACGAGCAGTACTTC. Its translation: CSANGGSGAHWGGSYEQYF.

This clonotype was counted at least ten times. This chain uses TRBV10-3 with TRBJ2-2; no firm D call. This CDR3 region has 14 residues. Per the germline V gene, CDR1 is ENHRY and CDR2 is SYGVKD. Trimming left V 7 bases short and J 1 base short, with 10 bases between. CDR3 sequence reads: CAINRVLNTGELFF. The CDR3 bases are TGTGCCATCAATCGGGTCCTGAACACCGGGGAGCTGTTTTTT.

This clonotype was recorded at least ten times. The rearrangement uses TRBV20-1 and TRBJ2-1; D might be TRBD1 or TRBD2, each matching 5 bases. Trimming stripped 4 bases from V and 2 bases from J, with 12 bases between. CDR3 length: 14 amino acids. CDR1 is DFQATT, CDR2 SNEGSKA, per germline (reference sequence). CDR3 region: CSAKRGVAYNEQFF. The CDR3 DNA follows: TGCAGTGCTAAGAGGGGTGTAGCCTACAATGAGCAGTTCTTC.

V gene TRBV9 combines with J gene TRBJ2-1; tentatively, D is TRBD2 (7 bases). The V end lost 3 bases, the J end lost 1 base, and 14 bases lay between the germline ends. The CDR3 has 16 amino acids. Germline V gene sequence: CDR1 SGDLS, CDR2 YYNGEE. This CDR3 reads CASSEGGAQSYNEQFF. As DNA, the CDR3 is TGTGCCAGCAGCGAAGGGGGGGCGCAATCCTACAATGAGCAGTTCTTC.

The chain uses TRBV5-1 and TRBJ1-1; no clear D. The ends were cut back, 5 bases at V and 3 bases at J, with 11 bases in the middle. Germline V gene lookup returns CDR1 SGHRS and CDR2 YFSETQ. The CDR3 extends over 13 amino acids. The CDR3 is CASRSSQHTEAFF. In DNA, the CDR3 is TGCGCCAGCAGGTCGAGCCAACACACTGAAGCTTTCTTT.

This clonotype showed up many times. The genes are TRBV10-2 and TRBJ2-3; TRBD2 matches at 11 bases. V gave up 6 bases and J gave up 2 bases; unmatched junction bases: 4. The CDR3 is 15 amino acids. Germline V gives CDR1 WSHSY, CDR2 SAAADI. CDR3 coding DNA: TGCGCCAGCAGAGGACTAGCGGGCGACACAGATACGCAGTATTTT. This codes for CASRGLAGDTDTQYF.

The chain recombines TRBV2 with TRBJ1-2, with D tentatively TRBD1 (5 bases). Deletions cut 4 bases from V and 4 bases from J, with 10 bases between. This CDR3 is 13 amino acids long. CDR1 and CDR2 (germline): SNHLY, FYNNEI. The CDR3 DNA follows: TGTGCCAGCAGTGGACAGATTTTCTATGGCTACACCTTC. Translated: CASSGQIFYGYTF.

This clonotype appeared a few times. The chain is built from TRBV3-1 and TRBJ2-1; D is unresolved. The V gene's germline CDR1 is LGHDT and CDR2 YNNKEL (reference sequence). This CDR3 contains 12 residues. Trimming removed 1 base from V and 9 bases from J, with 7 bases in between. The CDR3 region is CASSQGSVEQFF. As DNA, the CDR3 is TGTGCCAGCAGCCAAGGGAGTGTTGAGCAGTTCTTC.

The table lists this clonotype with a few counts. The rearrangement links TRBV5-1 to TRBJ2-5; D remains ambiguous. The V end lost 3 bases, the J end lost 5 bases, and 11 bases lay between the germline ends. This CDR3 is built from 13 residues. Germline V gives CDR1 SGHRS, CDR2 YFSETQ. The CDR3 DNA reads TGCGCCAGCAGCTCTTCTGGGTTGGAGACCCAGTACTTC. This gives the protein CASSSSGLETQYF.

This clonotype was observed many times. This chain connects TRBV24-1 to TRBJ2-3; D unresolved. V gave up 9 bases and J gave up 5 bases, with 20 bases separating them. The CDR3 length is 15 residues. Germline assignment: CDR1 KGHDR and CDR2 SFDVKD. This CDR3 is CATAPQALLGDTQYF. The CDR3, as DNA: TGTGCCACCGCCCCGCAGGCCCTCCTTGGAGATACGCAGTATTTT.

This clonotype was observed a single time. CDR3 DNA sequence: TGTGCCAGCAGGCGGGCAGTCTCTGGAAACACCATATATTTT. This codes for CASRRAVSGNTIYF. This sequence joins TRBV12-3 or TRBV12-4 and TRBJ1-3; D is unclear. CDR3 length: 14 residues. The V end was cut by 6 bases, the J end by 0 bases, with 9 bases between.

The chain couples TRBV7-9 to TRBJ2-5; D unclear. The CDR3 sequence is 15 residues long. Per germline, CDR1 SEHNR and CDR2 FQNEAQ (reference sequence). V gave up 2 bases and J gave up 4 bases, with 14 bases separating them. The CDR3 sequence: CASSLLGSTLETQYF. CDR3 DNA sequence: TGTGCCAGCAGCTTATTGGGCTCCACCCTAGAGACCCAGTACTTC.

The CDR3 sequence: CASRTSGIIDTQYF. DNA of the CDR3: TGTGCCAGCCGGACTAGCGGGATTATAGATACGCAGTATTTT. This chain joins TRBV27 and TRBJ2-3; TRBD2 aligns across 12 bases. The CDR3 sequence is 14 residues long. Germline values: CDR1 MNHEY, CDR2 SMNVEV (reference sequence). The V gene end was trimmed by 8 bases and the J gene end by 5 bases; junction bases not matched to a gene: 5.

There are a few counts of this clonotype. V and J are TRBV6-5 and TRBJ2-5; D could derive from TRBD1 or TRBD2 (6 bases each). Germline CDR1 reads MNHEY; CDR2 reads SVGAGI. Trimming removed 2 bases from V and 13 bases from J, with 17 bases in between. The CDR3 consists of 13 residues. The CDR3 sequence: CASSYSRGTPAYF. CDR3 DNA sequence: TGTGCCAGCAGTTACAGTCGGGGGACACCCGCGTACTTC.

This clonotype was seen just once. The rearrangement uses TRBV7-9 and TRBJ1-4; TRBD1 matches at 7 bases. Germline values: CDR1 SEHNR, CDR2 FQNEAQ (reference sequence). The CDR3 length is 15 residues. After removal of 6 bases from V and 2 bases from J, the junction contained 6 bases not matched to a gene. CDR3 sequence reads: CASRTGWGTNEKLFF. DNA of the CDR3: TGTGCCAGCAGGACAGGGTGGGGGACTAATGAAAAACTGTTTTTT.

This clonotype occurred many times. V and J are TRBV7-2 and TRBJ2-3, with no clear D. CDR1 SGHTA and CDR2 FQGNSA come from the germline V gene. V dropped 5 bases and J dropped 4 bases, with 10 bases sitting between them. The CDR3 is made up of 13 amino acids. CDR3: CASSASASDTQYF. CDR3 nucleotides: TGTGCCAGCAGCGCAAGCGCATCAGATACGCAGTATTTT.

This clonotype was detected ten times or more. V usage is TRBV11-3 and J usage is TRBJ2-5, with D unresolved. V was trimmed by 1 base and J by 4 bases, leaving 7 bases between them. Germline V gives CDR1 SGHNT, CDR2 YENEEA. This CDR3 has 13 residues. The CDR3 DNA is TGTGCCAGCAGCTTAGGTGCTAGAGAGACCCAGTACTTC. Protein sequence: CASSLGARETQYF.

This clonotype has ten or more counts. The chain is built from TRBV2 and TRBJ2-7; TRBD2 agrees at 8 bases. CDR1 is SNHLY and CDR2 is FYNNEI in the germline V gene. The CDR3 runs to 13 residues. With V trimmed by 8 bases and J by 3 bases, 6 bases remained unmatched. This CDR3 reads CASALADIYEQYF. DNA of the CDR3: TGTGCCAGCGCACTAGCGGATATCTACGAGCAGTACTTC.

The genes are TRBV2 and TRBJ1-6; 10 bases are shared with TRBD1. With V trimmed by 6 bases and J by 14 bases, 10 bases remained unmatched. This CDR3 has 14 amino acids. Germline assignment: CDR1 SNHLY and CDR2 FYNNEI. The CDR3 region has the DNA TGTGCCAGCAGACACCGGGACAGGGGAAGGGCCCTCCACTTT. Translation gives CASRHRDRGRALHF. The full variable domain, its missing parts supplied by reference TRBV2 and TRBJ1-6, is EPEVTQTPSHQVTQMGQEVILRCVPISNHLYFYWYRQILGQKVEFLVSFYNNEISEKSEIFDDQFSVERPDGSNFTLKIRSTKLEDSAMYFCASRHRDRGRALHFGNGTRLTVT.

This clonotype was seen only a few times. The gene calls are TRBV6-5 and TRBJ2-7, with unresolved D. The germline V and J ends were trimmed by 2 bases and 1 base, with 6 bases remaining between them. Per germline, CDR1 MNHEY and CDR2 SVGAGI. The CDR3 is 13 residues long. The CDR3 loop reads CASSYKFSYEQYF. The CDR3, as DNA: TGTGCCAGCAGTTACAAATTTTCCTACGAGCAGTACTTC.

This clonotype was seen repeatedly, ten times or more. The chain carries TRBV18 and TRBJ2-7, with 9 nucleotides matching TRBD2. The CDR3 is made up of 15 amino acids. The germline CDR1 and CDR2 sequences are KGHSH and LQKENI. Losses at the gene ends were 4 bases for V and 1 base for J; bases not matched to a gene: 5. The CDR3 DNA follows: TGTGCCAGCTCACGCGGACTAGCGCGTTCCTACGAGCAGTACTTC. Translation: CASSRGLARSYEQYF.

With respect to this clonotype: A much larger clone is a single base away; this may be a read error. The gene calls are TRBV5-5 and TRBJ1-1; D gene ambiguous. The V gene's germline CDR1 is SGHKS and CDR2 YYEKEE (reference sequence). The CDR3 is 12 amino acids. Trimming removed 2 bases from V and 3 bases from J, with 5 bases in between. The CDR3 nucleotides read TGTGCCAGCAGCTTTTGGGACACTGAAGCTTTCTTT. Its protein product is CASSFWDTEAFF.